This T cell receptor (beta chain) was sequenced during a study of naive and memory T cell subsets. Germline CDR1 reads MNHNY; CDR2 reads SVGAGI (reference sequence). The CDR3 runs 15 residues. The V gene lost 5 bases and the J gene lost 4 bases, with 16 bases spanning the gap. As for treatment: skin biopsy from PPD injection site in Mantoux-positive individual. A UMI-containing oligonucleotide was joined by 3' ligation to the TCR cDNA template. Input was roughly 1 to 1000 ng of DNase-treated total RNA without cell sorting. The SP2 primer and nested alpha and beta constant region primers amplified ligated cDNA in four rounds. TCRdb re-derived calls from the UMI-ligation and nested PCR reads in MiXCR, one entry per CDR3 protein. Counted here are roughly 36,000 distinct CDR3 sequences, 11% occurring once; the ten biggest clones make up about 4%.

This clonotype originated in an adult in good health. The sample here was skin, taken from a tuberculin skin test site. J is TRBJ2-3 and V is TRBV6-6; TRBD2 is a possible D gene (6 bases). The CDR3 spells CASSPTSQVSDTQYF. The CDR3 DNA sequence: TGTGCCAGCAGTCCCACTAGCCAAGTCTCAGATACGCAGTATTTT.